The present T cell receptor (beta chain) was sequenced within a study of cytomegalovirus exposure and HLA in healthy donors. The CDR3 contains 15 residues. V lost 8 bases to trimming and J lost 2 bases, with 18 bases between them. Germline loops: CDR1 MNHNY, CDR2 SVGAGI (reference sequence). PCR amplification relied on 60 Vbeta primers (plus 13 Jbeta primers). Method: immunoSEQ multiplex PCR; TCRdb's copy keeps in-frame clones and lacks some. The sample comprises 150,000 to 200,000 clones, about 80% of which are singletons, and around 1.3% rests with the top ten. Sequenced material: PBMCs. The TCR sequence derives from a woman aged 50 to 65 in good health and CMV-seronegative. This chain links TRBV6-6 with TRBJ1-2; TRBD1 is a possible D gene (5 bases). Here the CDR3 DNA reads TGTGCCAGCTCCCCGCAGGGTAATTTCAACTATGGCTACACCTTC. Protein sequence: CASSPQGNFNYGYTF.